Following are 23 T cell receptor beta chains from one sample sequenced in a study of radiotherapy plus CTLA-4 blockade in lung cancer (dated 2018 in TCRdb). Library preparation used the immunoSEQ multiplex PCR assay. TCRdb took over this immuneACCESS table, retaining in-frame rearrangements with V and J assigned. Such tables are incomplete; in checked studies, under half of the missing clones stem from an unresolved V gene, and the remainder is unexplained. The sample includes some 67,000 clones, with approximately 76% observed a single time. The top ten clones comprise about a sixth of the sample. Here the sequenced sample was peripheral blood, taken from a patient treated with radiotherapy plus ipilimumab. The source is a human donor with non-small cell lung cancer whose response to radiotherapy plus ipilimumab could not be evaluated. Some clones in this sample may be carry-over from other donors' samples.

The chain recombines TRBV27 with TRBJ1-5; no clear D gene. Trimming pared 6 bases from V and 0 bases from J, leaving 18 bases between. The germline gives CDR1 MNHEY, CDR2 SMNVEV (reference sequence). This CDR3 has 17 residues. The CDR3 region has the DNA TGTGCCAGCAGCCCAACCCGGTTCCGTAGTAGCAATCAGCCCCAGCATTTT. This sequence encodes CASSPTRFRSSNQPQHF.

CDR3: CASSDRVNSPLHF. The CDR3 nucleotides read TGTGCCAGCAGTGACAGGGTAAATTCACCCCTCCACTTT. This chain joins TRBV25-1 and TRBJ1-6; D may be TRBD1 (5 bases). Trimming shortened V by 3 bases and J by 7 bases, and 7 bases separated the two germline ends. CDR3 length: 13 residues. Germline assignment: CDR1 MGHDK and CDR2 SYGVNS.

This clone was seen a handful of times. The chain employs TRBV30 and TRBJ1-5; D is perhaps TRBD1 (5 bases). Per germline, CDR1 GTSNPN and CDR2 SVGIG (reference sequence). Trimming took 2 bases from V and 6 from J, leaving 14 bases between them. CDR3 length: 14 residues. CDR3: CAWSHSGSSQPQHF. In nucleotides, the CDR3 is TGTGCCTGGAGTCACTCAGGGTCGAGTCAGCCCCAGCATTTT. Using reference TRBV30 and TRBJ1-5 for the parts outside the CDR3, the full variable domain is SQTIHQWPATLVQPVGSPLSLECTVEGTSNPNLYWYRQAAGRGLQLLFYSVGIGQISSEVPQNLSASRPQDRQFILSSKKLLLSDSGFYLCAWSHSGSSQPQHFGDGTRLSIL.

The chain links TRBV5-1 to TRBJ2-5, with a weak D call TRBD1 (5 bases). The CDR3 consists of 12 residues. Trimming left V 6 bases short and J 5 bases short, with 11 bases between. Per germline, CDR1 SGHRS and CDR2 YFSETQ. The CDR3 bases are TGCGCCAGCAACTTCCCAGGGGAGACCCAGTACTTC. Its protein is CASNFPGETQYF.

V usage is TRBV6-5 and J usage is TRBJ2-2; D is unclear. The V end lost 2 bases, the J end lost 5 bases, and 6 bases lay between the germline ends. The germline V gene encodes CDR1 MNHEY and CDR2 SVGAGI. The CDR3 consists of 13 residues. For the CDR3, the DNA is TGTGCCAGCAGTTACCCAGGAACCGGGGAGCTGTTTTTT. Translating gives CASSYPGTGELFF.

J is TRBJ1-2 and V is TRBV28, with 8 bases identical to TRBD1. With V trimmed by 10 bases and J by 5 bases, 6 bases remained unmatched. The length of the CDR3 is 12 residues. The germline gives CDR1 MDHEN, CDR2 SYDVKM. The CDR3 loop is CATLTGVYGYTF. The CDR3 coding sequence is TGTGCCACCTTGACAGGGGTTTATGGCTACACCTTC.

The chain couples TRBV18 to TRBJ2-1; D not certain. This CDR3 region has 16 residues. The germline V and J ends were trimmed by 3 bases and 0 bases, with 12 bases remaining between them. Germline V gene sequence: CDR1 KGHSH, CDR2 LQKENI. The CDR3 is CASSPLRRSSYNEQFF. CDR3 in DNA: TGTGCCAGCTCACCTCTGCGGCGGAGCTCCTACAATGAGCAGTTCTTC.

The rearrangement uses TRBV9 and TRBJ1-5, with 10 bases fitting TRBD1. Germline CDR1 and CDR2: SGDLS and YYNGEE. V shed 0 bases and J 6 bases; nucleotides not matched to a gene: 0. CDR3 length equals 14 residues. The CDR3 region has the DNA TGTGCCAGCAGCGTAGGGACAGGGGGTCAGCCCCAGCATTTT. Translating gives CASSVGTGGQPQHF.

The chain combines TRBV5-1 with TRBJ1-2; TRBD1 is a possible D gene (6 bases). V was trimmed by 1 base and J by 4 bases, leaving 11 bases between them. Per the germline V gene, CDR1 is SGHRS and CDR2 is YFSETQ. CDR3 length: 14 residues. The CDR3 DNA sequence: TGCGCCAGCAGCTTGAGGGGGGAGGGCTATGGCTACACCTTC. Translated: CASSLRGEGYGYTF.

The genes are TRBV2 and TRBJ2-6; D is unclear. The V end was cut by 3 bases, the J end by 4 bases, with 7 bases between. Germline values: CDR1 SNHLY, CDR2 FYNNEI. The CDR3 spans 14 residues. CDR3 coding DNA: TGTGCCAGCAGTGAGGTGACAGGGGCCAACGTCCTGACTTTC. This gives the protein CASSEVTGANVLTF.

This chain joins TRBV28 and TRBJ1-1; no firm D call. V was trimmed by 3 bases and J by 5 bases, leaving 13 bases between them. This CDR3 has 14 residues. From germline, CDR1 is MDHEN and CDR2 SYDVKM. The CDR3 is CASSFKMAGTEAFF. In DNA, the CDR3 is TGTGCCAGCAGTTTTAAGATGGCGGGGACTGAAGCTTTCTTT.

This clone was observed once. The V call is TRBV2, the J call TRBJ1-2, with 7 positions matching TRBD1. Germline V gene sequence: CDR1 SNHLY, CDR2 FYNNEI. V shed 5 bases, J shed 0 bases, and the junction held 9 bases outside the gene matches. The CDR3 sequence is 16 residues long. Written as DNA, the CDR3 is TGTGCCAGCAGTTTGACAGGGAATTTAGCTAACTATGGCTACACCTTC. Translation gives CASSLTGNLANYGYTF.

V is TRBV4-1 and J is TRBJ1-3, with TRBD1 as a possible D gene (5 bases). The length of the CDR3 is 13 residues. Trimming removed 5 bases from V and 6 bases from J, with 11 bases in between. Germline lookup yields CDR1 MGHRA and CDR2 YSYEKL. CDR3 nucleotide sequence: TGCGCCAGCAGCAGTCGGGGGGAAAACACCATATATTTT. Translation gives CASSSRGENTIYF.

The gene calls are TRBV5-1 and TRBJ1-5; D is unclear. From germline, CDR1 is SGHRS and CDR2 YFSETQ. V was clipped by 7 bases and J by 6 bases, with 17 bases between them. The CDR3 length is 14 residues. DNA for the CDR3: TGCGCCAGCGAACGAGGGAAGAAGGTTCAGCCCCAGCATTTT. Its translation is CASERGKKVQPQHF.

Remarks on this clone: Germline is not matched at one junction end, which may reflect a read error. The chain combines TRBV18 with TRBJ2-7; TRBD1 aligns across 8 bases. The germline V gene encodes CDR1 KGHSH and CDR2 LQKENI. The CDR3 is 14 amino acids. The CDR3 region has the DNA TGTACCAGCTCACCACGCCAGGGGGCGGACGAGCAGTACTTC. Protein product: CTSSPRQGADEQYF.

The chain links TRBV5-8 to TRBJ2-1; tentatively, D is TRBD2 (6 bases). This CDR3 region has 14 residues. In germline, CDR1 is SGHTS, CDR2 YDEGEE. Trimming shortened V by 3 bases and J by 7 bases, and 14 bases separated the two germline ends. CDR3 protein: CASSYGAGRNEQFF. The CDR3 DNA reads as TGTGCCAGCAGCTACGGGGCGGGGAGAAATGAGCAGTTCTTC.

J is TRBJ2-3 and V is TRBV5-1; 9 bases fit TRBD1. Trimming cost V 5 bases and J 5 bases; bases outside gene matches: 6. Germline loops: CDR1 SGHRS, CDR2 YFSETQ. CDR3 size: 14 residues. CDR3 protein: CASSPGQGLDTQYF. CDR3 DNA: TGCGCCAGCAGTCCCGGACAGGGGCTAGATACGCAGTATTTT.

The chain recombines TRBV4-3 with TRBJ1-1; TRBD1 might be the D (5 bases). Germline-derived CDR1 and CDR2 are LGHNA and YSLEER. The CDR3 has 13 amino acids. V was pared by 4 bases and J by 7 bases, with 13 bases between. CDR3 bases: TGCGCCAGCAGCCGCGATAGGACACTTGAAGCTTTCTTT. Translating gives CASSRDRTLEAFF.

The J gene is TRBJ2-5, the V gene TRBV5-1; D is possibly TRBD1 (6 bases). CDR1 is SGHRS, CDR2 YFSETQ, per germline. V was clipped by 0 bases and J by 6 bases, with 12 bases between them. This CDR3 contains 14 residues. CDR3 residues: CASSLDLQGQTQYF. Written as DNA, the CDR3 is TGCGCCAGCAGCTTGGACCTCCAGGGGCAGACCCAGTACTTC.

V usage is TRBV9 and J usage is TRBJ2-7; possibly TRBD1 for D (6 bases). Germline CDR1 and CDR2: SGDLS and YYNGEE. The CDR3 runs 15 residues. The germline V and J ends were trimmed by 0 bases and 3 bases, with 13 bases remaining between them. CDR3 nucleotide sequence: TGTGCCAGCAGCGTAGCTACAGGGTCGGGCTACGAGCAGTACTTC. It is translated as CASSVATGSGYEQYF.

This clone was seen a few times. The gene calls are TRBV9 and TRBJ1-6; maybe TRBD1 (5 bases). Germline-derived CDR1 and CDR2 are SGDLS and YYNGEE. Trimming pared 2 bases from V and 2 bases from J, leaving 5 bases between. The CDR3 runs 14 residues. The CDR3 reads CASSVDTYNSPLHF. The CDR3 region has the DNA TGTGCCAGCAGCGTGGACACCTATAATTCACCCCTCCACTTT.

The CDR3 protein is CASSIIQGRLREQYF. CDR3 in DNA: TGTGCCAGCAGCATAATACAGGGACGACTAAGGGAGCAGTACTTC. This rearrangement joins TRBV27 to TRBJ2-7; a possible D gene is TRBD1 (6 bases). CDR3 length: 15 residues. Germline V gene sequence: CDR1 MNHEY, CDR2 SMNVEV (reference sequence). Between the trimmed V and J ends, which lost 6 bases and 7 bases, there was a span of 22 bases.

This clone came up a few times. A read error may produce the germline difference seen at one junction end. This sequence joins TRBV5-1 and TRBJ1-1, with TRBD1 matching 8 bases. This CDR3 spans 15 amino acids. Germline CDR1 is SGHRS and CDR2 is YFSETQ. The CDR3 sequence: CASSLDREMNTEAFF. In DNA, the CDR3 is TGTGCCAGCAGCTTGGACAGGGAGATGAACACTGAAGCTTTCTTT.